The 22 T cell receptor beta chains presented below share a single source sample, sequenced in a study of beta chain features in type 1 diabetes. As every portion of the isolated RNA was reverse transcribed, the sequencing read expressed TCRB transcripts. TCRdb keeps only in-frame clones here, not all; method: immunoSEQ multiplex PCR. In the table there are some 150,000 clones, less than 11% of which are singletons. Sequencing was performed on naive CD4+ T cells from blood. All receptors come from a man between 18 and 35 years old in good health.

This clone has more than one count but fewer than ten. The rearrangement uses TRBV5-4 and TRBJ1-4; 7 bases match TRBD1. CDR3 length equals 15 residues. J gave up 3 bases and V 3 bases, and 5 bases lay outside the gene matches. Germline-derived CDR1 and CDR2 are SGHNT and YYREEE (reference sequence). The CDR3 spells CASSSADRANEKLFF. The CDR3 coding sequence is TGTGCCAGCAGCTCCGCAGACAGGGCTAATGAAAAACTGTTTTTT.

This clone was picked up a small number of times. The J gene is TRBJ2-2, the V gene TRBV19; 11 bases match TRBD2. The CDR3 is 16 residues long. The V gene end was trimmed by 5 bases and the J gene end by 4 bases; junction bases not matched to a gene: 6. Germline values: CDR1 LNHDA, CDR2 SQIVND (reference sequence). CDR3 nucleotide sequence: TGTGCCAGTAGTCGCCCGACTAGCGGGGTCACCGGGGAGCTGTTTTTT. Translation: CASSRPTSGVTGELFF.

V usage is TRBV5-8 and J usage is TRBJ1-2, with 7 bases aligning to TRBD1. With V trimmed by 8 bases and J by 7 bases, 14 bases remained unmatched. CDR3 length equals 14 residues. Germline assignment: CDR1 SGHTS and CDR2 YDEGEE. CDR3 region: CASSGGTGVVGYTF. In DNA, the CDR3 is TGTGCCAGTAGCGGGGGTACAGGGGTAGTTGGCTACACCTTC.

This clone appeared a few times. The chain uses TRBV27 and TRBJ1-2; TRBD1 aligns across 7 bases. In germline, CDR1 is MNHEY, CDR2 SMNVEV (reference sequence). The ends lost 5 bases at V and 2 bases at J; junction bases unmatched: 2. The CDR3 consists of 13 residues. Written as DNA, the CDR3 is TGTGCCAGCAGTCCGGGACAGAACTATGGCTACACCTTC. Translation: CASSPGQNYGYTF.

This clone was seen more than once but under ten times. This chain joins TRBV9 and TRBJ2-1; D gene uncertain. The germline CDR1 and CDR2 sequences are SGDLS and YYNGEE. Trimming removed 0 bases at V and 3 bases at J, with 10 bases between. The CDR3 runs to 15 residues. CDR3 protein: CASSVESDFYNEQFF. Written as DNA, the CDR3 is TGTGCCAGCAGCGTAGAATCAGACTTCTACAATGAGCAGTTCTTC.

This clone has more than one count but fewer than ten. The V and J genes are TRBV27 and TRBJ1-1; TRBD1 aligns across 8 bases. The ends lost 5 bases at V and 4 bases at J; junction bases unmatched: 9. The CDR3 loop spans 15 amino acids. Germline V gene data show CDR1 as MNHEY and CDR2 as SMNVEV (reference sequence). The CDR3 is CASSPRQGTGTEAFF. DNA for the CDR3: TGTGCCAGCAGTCCCAGACAGGGGACGGGCACTGAAGCTTTCTTT.

The table lists this clone with many counts. CDR3 loop: CSVGGMADTQYF. The CDR3 DNA is TGCAGCGTTGGAGGGATGGCAGATACGCAGTATTTT. The gene calls are TRBV29-1 and TRBJ2-3, with D perhaps matching TRBD2 (5 bases). The CDR3 has 12 amino acids. The V gene lost 4 bases and the J gene lost 4 bases, with 9 bases spanning the gap. Germline V gene lookup returns CDR1 SQVTM and CDR2 ANQGSEA.

The chain combines TRBV19 with TRBJ2-1; 16 bases map to TRBD2. Germline V gene lookup returns CDR1 LNHDA and CDR2 SQIVND (reference sequence). The CDR3 extends over 16 amino acids. V trimming: 7 bases; J trimming: 9 bases; junction bases outside the gene matches: 9. The CDR3 sequence: CASNPGTSGGDVEQFF. CDR3 bases: TGTGCCAGTAACCCCGGGACTAGCGGGGGGGACGTTGAGCAGTTCTTC.

This clone was observed a handful of times. The chain is built from TRBV2 and TRBJ2-7, with 10 bases that match TRBD1. Germline V gives CDR1 SNHLY, CDR2 FYNNEI. This CDR3 is built from 13 residues. V lost 7 bases to trimming and J lost 6 bases; unmatched junction nucleotides: 6. This CDR3 reads CASNPGQGSEQYF. The CDR3, as DNA: TGTGCCAGCAATCCGGGACAGGGGAGCGAGCAGTACTTC.

This rearrangement joins TRBV11-2 to TRBJ2-1; 15 bases agree with TRBD2. The germline gives CDR1 SGHAT, CDR2 FQNNGV. The CDR3 totals 15 residues. Trimming removed 4 bases from V and 8 bases from J; junction bases left unmatched: 3. CDR3: CASSSGLAGGHEQFF. The DNA of the CDR3 is TGTGCCAGCAGCTCGGGACTAGCGGGGGGCCATGAGCAGTTCTTC.

This clone has more than one count but fewer than ten. This chain joins TRBV19 and TRBJ1-6; 7 bases match TRBD1. Germline V CDR1 and CDR2: LNHDA, SQIVND (reference sequence). The CDR3 runs to 13 residues. V lost 7 bases and J lost 7; bases outside the gene matches: 4. CDR3 bases: TGTGCCAGTACCAGGGACAGCAATTCACCCCTCCACTTT. Its translation: CASTRDSNSPLHF.

This clone was detected only a few times. The chain has TRBV5-1 and TRBJ2-1, with 11 bases that match TRBD2. The CDR3 runs to 18 residues. V shed 0 bases and J 7 bases; nucleotides not matched to a gene: 12. Germline values: CDR1 SGHRS, CDR2 YFSETQ. The CDR3 nucleotides are TGCGCCAGCAGCTTGGTAGCGGGGGGGCCAAAGTCGGGGAATGAGCAGTTCTTC. Translation: CASSLVAGGPKSGNEQFF. Full variable domain (remainder filled in from reference TRBV5-1 and TRBJ2-1): KAGVTQTPRYLIKTRGQQVTLSCSPISGHRSVSWYQQTPGQGLQFLFEYFSETQRNKGNFPGRFSGRQFSNSRSEMNVSTLELGDSALYLCASSLVAGGPKSGNEQFFGPGTRLTVL.

This clone came up a few times. The gene calls are TRBV28 and TRBJ2-1; D is uncertain. The CDR3 covers 13 residues. The germline V gene encodes CDR1 MDHEN and CDR2 SYDVKM. V gave up 3 bases and J gave up 4 bases, with 7 bases separating them. The CDR3 spells CASSFSRYNEQFF. In nucleotides, the CDR3 is TGTGCCAGCAGTTTTTCCAGGTACAATGAGCAGTTCTTC.

This clone has just a few counts. The chain employs TRBV11-2 and TRBJ2-1; 8 nucleotides agree with TRBD2. Germline-derived CDR1 and CDR2 are SGHAT and FQNNGV. V shed 2 bases, J shed 5 bases, and the junction held 5 bases outside the gene matches. The CDR3 contains 15 residues. CDR3 sequence reads: CASSLLSGGDNEQFF. CDR3 nucleotides: TGTGCCAGCAGCTTACTTTCGGGGGGGGACAATGAGCAGTTCTTC.

The chain uses TRBV6-1 and TRBJ1-5, with D hard to call. CDR3 size: 13 residues. Trimming shortened V by 2 bases and J by 7 bases, and 9 bases separated the two germline ends. From germline, CDR1 is MNHNS and CDR2 SASEGT. The CDR3 DNA is TGTGCCAGCAGTGAACGGGGAAGCCAGCCCCAGCATTTT. Protein product: CASSERGSQPQHF.

This clone showed up just a few times. The genes are TRBV19 and TRBJ2-2, with 9 bases fitting TRBD1. CDR1 is LNHDA, CDR2 SQIVND, per germline (reference sequence). The CDR3 covers 15 residues. With 3 bases clipped from V and 3 bases from J, the junction kept 2 bases outside the gene matches. The CDR3 DNA reads as TGTGCCAGTAGTATCGGACAGGGGTACACCGGGGAGCTGTTTTTT. Its protein is CASSIGQGYTGELFF.

The chain recombines TRBV4-1 with TRBJ2-3, with 13 bases fitting TRBD2. V trimming: 1 base; J trimming: 6 bases; junction bases outside the gene matches: 10. The CDR3 consists of 18 residues. Germline lookup yields CDR1 MGHRA and CDR2 YSYEKL. CDR3: CASSQALDPGLAGDTQYF. As DNA, the CDR3 is TGCGCCAGCAGCCAAGCCCTAGACCCGGGACTAGCGGGGGATACGCAGTATTTT.

J is TRBJ2-2 and V is TRBV30, with 11 bases fitting TRBD2. The germline V gene encodes CDR1 GTSNPN and CDR2 SVGIG (reference sequence). The V segment lost 1 base and the J segment 3 bases; nucleotides outside the gene matches: 4. This CDR3 region has 16 residues. Written as DNA, the CDR3 is TGTGCCTGGAGTGGACTAGCGGGGCGATACACCGGGGAGCTGTTTTTT. Its protein product is CAWSGLAGRYTGELFF.

DNA for the CDR3: TGTGCCAGCAGCAACCGACAGAACCCCTCCTACAATGAGCAGTTCTTC. It is translated as CASSNRQNPSYNEQFF. This chain connects TRBV7-2 to TRBJ2-1, with D possibly being TRBD1 (5 bases). The V end was cut by 5 bases, the J end by 0 bases, with 14 bases between. Germline V gene sequence: CDR1 SGHTA, CDR2 FQGNSA. The CDR3 spans 16 residues.

This clone was seen at least ten times. V gene TRBV29-1 combines with J gene TRBJ2-6; D remains unclear. The ends were cut back, 3 bases at V and 0 bases at J, with 6 bases in the middle. This CDR3 is 14 amino acids long. Germline V gene lookup returns CDR1 SQVTM and CDR2 ANQGSEA. The DNA of the CDR3 is TGCAGCGTTGATGAGGTCTCTGGGGCCAACGTCCTGACTTTC. This translates into CSVDEVSGANVLTF. Full variable domain (outside the CDR3, taken from reference TRBV29-1 and TRBJ2-6): SAVISQKPSRDICQRGTSLTIQCQVDSQVTMMFWYRQQPGQSLTLIATANQGSEATYESGFVIDKFPISRPNLTFSTLTVSNMSPEDSSIYLCSVDEVSGANVLTFGAGSRLTVL.

The CDR3 nucleotides are TGCGCCAGCAGGACGACAGGCCGCGATGAGCAGTTCTTC. This sequence encodes CASRTTGRDEQFF. V gene TRBV10-2 combines with J gene TRBJ2-1, with D possibly TRBD1 on 6 matching bases. Between the trimmed V and J ends, which lost 6 bases and 8 bases, there was a span of 14 bases. Germline V CDR1 and CDR2: WSHSY, SAAADI. This CDR3 contains 13 residues.

The chain links TRBV7-6 to TRBJ1-5, with a possible D match to TRBD1 (5 bases). Looked up from germline, CDR1 is SGHVS and CDR2 is FNYEAQ. The CDR3 consists of 15 residues. V shed 5 bases and J shed 6 bases, with 17 bases lying between them. The chain's CDR3 is CASSTPGVLGQPQHF. The CDR3 DNA reads as TGTGCCAGCAGCACCCCGGGGGTTTTGGGTCAGCCCCAGCATTTT. The full variable domain, with the rest looked up from reference TRBV7-6 and TRBJ1-5, is GAGVSQSPRYKVTKRGQDVALRCDPISGHVSLYWYRQALGQGPEFLTYFNYEAQQDKSGLPNDRFSAERPEGSISTLTIQRTEQRDSAMYRCASSTPGVLGQPQHFGDGTRLSIL.